Described below is a single T cell receptor beta chain sequence and its context. The CDR3 has 15 residues. The junction had 3 bases not matched to a gene; V was cut back by 5 bases and J by 2 bases. Per germline, CDR1 MDHEN and CDR2 SYDVKM. This entry is derived from a study of blood T cell repertoires in COVID-19. Study-level information: Specimens from acute and convalescent COVID-19 originated in the United States, Italy and Spain. From T cells, B-cell-depleted T cells, or PBMCs came the material, which was cDNA or gDNA.

Original processing notes: Reference gene primers were amplified, and this amplification served to estimate nucleated cell counts. Clones were sequenced by immunoSEQ multiplex PCR, and TCRdb holds only the in-frame ones, with some missing. V, J and clone size were drawn from that table, and D and trimming were deduced from the DNA. The table lists fewer than 250,000 clones, about 80% of them singletons, with 1.9% in the top ten. V is TRBV28 and J is TRBJ2-7, with TRBD2 matching over 13 bases. The sequenced sample was peripheral blood. This clonotype was sampled from an elderly woman with acute or convalescent COVID-19. The CDR3 loop reads CASSLTSGGAYEQYF. CDR3 nucleotide sequence: TGTGCCAGCAGTCTAACTAGCGGGGGGGCCTACGAGCAGTACTTC.